These 14 T cell receptor beta chains were sequenced from one sample in a study of blood T cell repertoires in COVID-19. Here immunoSEQ multiplex PCR was the method, and the copy in TCRdb shows in-frame clones only, minus some. This sample has about 91,000 clones, with 88% found just once. The sample consisted of peripheral blood. These receptors were obtained from a woman between 70 and 85 years old with acute or convalescent COVID-19.

The V call is TRBV9, the J call TRBJ2-3, with 13 nucleotides matching TRBD2. The CDR3 is 17 amino acids. V shed 4 bases and J 2 bases; nucleotides not matched to a gene: 7. CDR1 is SGDLS and CDR2 is YYNGEE in the germline V gene. Here the CDR3 DNA reads TGTGCCAGCAGCACCGGGACTAGCGGGATACACACAGATACGCAGTATTTT. It yields the protein CASSTGTSGIHTDTQYF.

This sequence joins TRBV4-1 and TRBJ1-6; D may be TRBD1 (5 bases). Trimming removed 8 bases from V and 7 bases from J, with 15 bases in between. The CDR3 sequence is 14 residues long. From germline, CDR1 is MGHRA and CDR2 YSYEKL. The CDR3: CASRLGEINSPLHF. The CDR3 nucleotides are TGCGCCAGCCGATTAGGGGAAATCAATTCACCCCTCCACTTT.

This clone appeared a few times. Here the CDR3 DNA reads TGTGCCAGCAGCCAAGATATGGGGGGTTTAATCACAGGGGTGGTCACTGAAGCTTTCTTT. Translating gives CASSQDMGGLITGVVTEAFF. This chain connects TRBV3-1 (or the pseudogene TRBV3-2) to TRBJ1-1; the match to TRBD1 covers 7 bases. The CDR3 loop spans 20 amino acids. Germline V gene lookup returns CDR1 LGHDT and CDR2 YNNKEL (reference sequence). Trimming removed 0 bases from V and 4 bases from J; junction bases left unmatched: 20.

In its sample, this clone was seen a few times. The chain joins TRBV4-2 to TRBJ2-7, with D tentatively TRBD2 (6 bases). Trimming cost V 1 base and J 6 bases, with 7 bases left between them. Germline V gene sequence: CDR1 LGHNA, CDR2 YNFKEQ. There are 12 residues in the CDR3. The CDR3 nucleotides are TGTGCCAGCAGCCAAGCGGAGGGCGAGCAGTACTTC. It encodes CASSQAEGEQYF.

The chain is built from TRBV11-2 and TRBJ1-2, with D possibly being TRBD1 (5 bases). Between the trimmed V and J ends, which lost 5 bases and 0 bases, there was a span of 10 bases. The germline V gene has CDR1 SGHAT and CDR2 FQNNGV. The CDR3 runs 14 residues. CDR3 bases: TGTGCCAGCAGCGACAGAGGCCCTAACTATGGCTACACCTTC. Residues: CASSDRGPNYGYTF.

In nucleotides, the CDR3 is TGTGCCAGCAGCTCGGTGGGGCTAGCCTACAATGAGCAGTTCTTC. It translates to CASSSVGLAYNEQFF. V is TRBV7-9 and J is TRBJ2-1, with D possibly being TRBD1 (5 bases). Trimming stripped 4 bases from V and 2 bases from J, with 12 bases between. Germline V gene sequence: CDR1 SEHNR, CDR2 FQNEAQ (reference sequence). This CDR3 spans 15 amino acids.

This chain links TRBV27 with TRBJ2-7; 10 bases agree with TRBD1. V was clipped by 4 bases and J by 3 bases; unmatched bases: 6. CDR1 MNHEY and CDR2 SMNVEV come from the germline V gene (reference sequence). The CDR3 loop spans 15 amino acids. CDR3 bases: TGTGCCAGCAGTTGGGGGACAGGGGCTAACTACGAGCAGTACTTC. It translates to CASSWGTGANYEQYF.

The chain couples TRBV10-3 to TRBJ1-3, with D unresolved. Per germline, CDR1 ENHRY and CDR2 SYGVKD. The CDR3 runs to 14 residues. The V end lost 2 bases, the J end lost 8 bases, and 13 bases lay between the germline ends. DNA of the CDR3: TGTGCCATCAGTGAGCGCCCTCCGCGAGACACCATATATTTT. Its protein product is CAISERPPRDTIYF.

The chain uses TRBV5-4 and TRBJ2-7; 8 bases map to TRBD2. The CDR3 is made up of 16 amino acids. The ends lost 5 bases at V and 0 bases at J; junction bases unmatched: 10. CDR1 SGHNT and CDR2 YYREEE come from the germline V gene (reference sequence). The CDR3 region is CASSPHPGTSSYEQYF. In DNA form, the CDR3 reads TGTGCCAGCAGTCCACACCCCGGGACTAGCTCCTACGAGCAGTACTTC.

The chain couples TRBV29-1 to TRBJ1-2; possible D gene TRBD1, 6 bases. This CDR3 region has 9 residues. CDR1 is SQVTM, CDR2 ANQGSEA, per germline. V was shortened by 7 bases and J by 8 bases, with 8 bases between the two germline ends. CDR3 loop: CSGGRGYTF. CDR3 bases: TGCAGCGGGGGGCGGGGCTACACCTTC.

This sequence joins TRBV10-1 and TRBJ2-3; no clear D gene. Trimming left V 4 bases short and J 2 bases short, with 7 bases between. The CDR3 runs 13 residues. Germline V gene sequence: CDR1 WNHNN, CDR2 SYGVQD (reference sequence). The CDR3 sequence: CASSVYLTDTQYF. As DNA, the CDR3 is TGCGCCAGCAGTGTCTACCTCACAGATACGCAGTATTTT.

V gene TRBV24-1 combines with J gene TRBJ1-4; a weak D match, TRBD1 (5 bases). This CDR3 region has 15 residues. Deletions cut 4 bases from V and 6 bases from J, with 14 bases between. Germline V gene lookup returns CDR1 KGHDR and CDR2 SFDVKD. CDR3 nucleotides: TGTGCCACCAGTGAGGCAGGGCGCGGACATGAAAAACTGTTTTTT. Translating gives CATSEAGRGHEKLFF.

This chain joins TRBV19 and TRBJ2-5; 7 bases fit TRBD1. Trimming cost V 5 bases and J 5 bases; bases outside gene matches: 14. Germline V gives CDR1 LNHDA, CDR2 SQIVND (reference sequence). The CDR3 contains 16 residues. CDR3 sequence reads: CASSRPQGKQGETQYF. CDR3 nucleotide sequence: TGTGCCAGTAGTCGGCCCCAGGGGAAACAGGGGGAGACCCAGTACTTC.

This chain joins TRBV11-2 and TRBJ2-5; TRBD2 aligns across 9 bases. CDR1 SGHAT and CDR2 FQNNGV come from the germline V gene. J gave up 9 bases and V 0 bases, and 5 bases lay outside the gene matches. This CDR3 region has 14 residues. The chain's CDR3 is CASSLEGTSLAQYF. The CDR3 DNA is TGTGCCAGCAGCTTAGAGGGGACTAGCTTGGCCCAGTACTTC. Full variable domain (rest looked up from reference TRBV11-2 and TRBJ2-5): EAGVAQSPRYKIIEKRQSVAFWCNPISGHATLYWYQQILGQGPKLLIQFQNNGVVDDSQLPKDRFSAERLKGVDSTLKIQPAKLEDSAVYLCASSLEGTSLAQYFGPGTRLLVL.